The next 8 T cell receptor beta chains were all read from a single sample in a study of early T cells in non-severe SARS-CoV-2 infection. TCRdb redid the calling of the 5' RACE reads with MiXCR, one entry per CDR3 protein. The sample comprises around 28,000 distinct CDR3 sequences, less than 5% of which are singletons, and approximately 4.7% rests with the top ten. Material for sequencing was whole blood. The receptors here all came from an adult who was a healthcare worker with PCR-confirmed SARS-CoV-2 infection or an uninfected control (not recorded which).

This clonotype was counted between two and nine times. CDR3 protein: CASSPGGFNEKLFF. CDR3 bases: TGTGCCAGCAGCCCAGGGGGATTTAATGAAAAACTGTTTTTT. The chain employs TRBV9 and TRBJ1-4; 7 bases agree with TRBD1. Per the germline V gene, CDR1 is SGDLS and CDR2 is YYNGEE. Trimming removed 4 bases from V and 4 bases from J; junction bases left unmatched: 4. The CDR3 contains 14 residues. The full variable domain, rest sourced from reference TRBV9 and TRBJ1-4, is DSGVTQTPKHLITATGQRVTLRCSPRSGDLSVYWYQQSLDQGLQFLIQYYNGEERAKGNILERFSAQQFPDLHSELNLSSLELGDSALYFCASSPGGFNEKLFFGSGTQLSVL.

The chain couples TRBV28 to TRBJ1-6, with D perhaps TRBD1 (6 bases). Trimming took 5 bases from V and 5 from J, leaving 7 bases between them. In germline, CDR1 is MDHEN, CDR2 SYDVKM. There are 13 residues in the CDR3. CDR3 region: CASSGQNNSPLHF. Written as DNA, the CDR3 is TGTGCCAGCAGTGGACAGAATAATTCACCCCTCCACTTT.

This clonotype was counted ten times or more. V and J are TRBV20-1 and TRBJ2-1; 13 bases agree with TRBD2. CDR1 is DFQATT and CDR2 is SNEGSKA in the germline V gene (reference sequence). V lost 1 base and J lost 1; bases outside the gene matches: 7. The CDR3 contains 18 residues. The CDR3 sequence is CSARVGLAGSGSYNEQFF. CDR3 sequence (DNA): TGCAGTGCTAGAGTGGGACTAGCGGGAAGTGGGTCCTACAATGAGCAGTTCTTC.

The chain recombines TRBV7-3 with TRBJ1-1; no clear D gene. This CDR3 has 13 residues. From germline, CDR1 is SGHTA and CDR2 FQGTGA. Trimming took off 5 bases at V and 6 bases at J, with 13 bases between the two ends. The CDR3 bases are TGTGCCAGCAGCCCCCGCGGGTACTCTGAAGCTTTCTTT. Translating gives CASSPRGYSEAFF.

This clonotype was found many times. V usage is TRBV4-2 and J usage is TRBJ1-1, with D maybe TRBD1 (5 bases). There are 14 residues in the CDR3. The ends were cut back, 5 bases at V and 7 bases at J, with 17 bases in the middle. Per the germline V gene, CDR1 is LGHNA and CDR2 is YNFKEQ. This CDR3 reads CASSGFPGASEAFF. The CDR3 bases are TGTGCCAGCAGCGGTTTTCCCGGGGCTAGTGAAGCTTTCTTT.

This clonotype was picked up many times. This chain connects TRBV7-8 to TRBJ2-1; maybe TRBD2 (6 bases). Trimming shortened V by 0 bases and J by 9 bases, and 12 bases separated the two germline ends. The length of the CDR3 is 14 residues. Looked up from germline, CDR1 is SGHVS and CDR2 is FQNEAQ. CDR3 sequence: CASSLALGEVEQFF. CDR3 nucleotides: TGTGCCAGCAGCTTAGCGCTAGGGGAGGTTGAGCAGTTCTTC.

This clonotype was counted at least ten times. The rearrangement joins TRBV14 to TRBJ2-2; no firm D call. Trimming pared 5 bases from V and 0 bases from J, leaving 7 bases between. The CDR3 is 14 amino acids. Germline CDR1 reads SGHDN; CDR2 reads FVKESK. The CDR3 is CASSKGSNTGELFF. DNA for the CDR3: TGTGCCAGCAGCAAAGGGTCGAACACCGGGGAGCTGTTTTTT.

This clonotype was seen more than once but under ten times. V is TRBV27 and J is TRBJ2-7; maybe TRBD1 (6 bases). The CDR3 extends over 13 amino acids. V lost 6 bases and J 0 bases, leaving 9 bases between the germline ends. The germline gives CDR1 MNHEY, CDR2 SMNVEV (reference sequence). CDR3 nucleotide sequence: TGTGCCAGCAGCCAGGGGTCCTCCTACGAGCAGTACTTC. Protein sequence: CASSQGSSYEQYF.